The T cell receptor beta chain under discussion was sequenced for a study of blood T cells in healthy people across ages. Study-wide findings and caveats: Diversity was higher, and naive CD4+ cells more numerous, in long-lived donors than in aged donors. Possibly, changes in expanded clonotypes were confounded because donor CMV status was unknown.

Details on this clonotype: Its specificity is unknown.

There are 10 residues in the CDR3. V lost 6 bases and J lost 5, with 8 bases in between. Germline CDR1 and CDR2: DFQATT and SNEGSKA (reference sequence). Combining a sample-barcoded 5' primer with a J-beta primer mix, a second PCR ran for roughly 7 to 12 cycles. The yield of each sample was at least 2.5 million CDR3-containing paired-end reads. MiXCR, run by TCRdb on the 5' RACE reads, gives a single entry per CDR3 protein. The table lists 1.2 million to 1.5 million distinct CDR3 sequences, 59% of them singletons. This receptor was taken from a man younger than 30 in good health. The chain uses TRBV20-1 and TRBJ2-7; D call uncertain. The material sequenced was blood. DNA of the CDR3: TGCAGTGCCCAGGACGACGAGCAGTACTTC. Translation: CSAQDDEQYF.